This is a list of T cell receptor beta chains from one sample in a study of CD8 T cells in Susac syndrome. TCRdb used MiXCR to reprocess the immunoSEQ multiplex PCR reads, holding one entry per CDR3 protein. The repertoire has around 200,000 distinct CDR3 sequences, almost 96% of them found once; the top ten carry approximately 0.09%. Source material: CD4+ T cells from PBMCs. The receptors were sampled from a human donor with multiple sclerosis. CDR3s include the opening cysteine and the closing phenylalanine or tryptophan. A D gene is named only where the DNA matches it firmly. Not every row has a clone size; where given, it reads once, few, many or a size class.

len: 15
abundance: NA
d_gene: NA
j_gene: TRBJ2-6
v_gene: TRBV5-1
CDR3nt: TGCGCCAGCAGGACTGATGTCTCTGGGGCCAACGTCCTGACTTTC
CDR3aa: CASRTDVSGANVLTF

len: 14
abundance: NA
d_gene: TRBD2
j_gene: TRBJ2-1
v_gene: TRBV25-1
CDR3nt: TGTGCCAGCAGTGAATACGGGGGGAGGAATGAGCAGTTCTTC
CDR3aa: CASSEYGGRNEQFF

len: 14
abundance: NA
d_gene: NA
j_gene: TRBJ1-1
v_gene: TRBV7-9
CDR3nt: TGTGCCAGCAGCTTCCAGGGGTTTATAACTGAAGCTTTCTTT
CDR3aa: CASSFQGFITEAFF

len: 15
abundance: NA
d_gene: TRBD1
j_gene: TRBJ2-3
v_gene: TRBV5-1
CDR3nt: TGCGCCAGCAGCGTCAGGGGGCTCTTGACAGATACGCAGTATTTT
CDR3aa: CASSVRGLLTDTQYF

len: 15
abundance: NA
d_gene: NA
j_gene: TRBJ2-7
v_gene: TRBV20-1
CDR3nt: TGCAGTGCTAGACCCCGGACGGGACCGCACTACGAGCAGTACTTC
CDR3aa: CSARPRTGPHYEQYF

len: 12
abundance: few
d_gene: NA
j_gene: TRBJ2-7
v_gene: TRBV5-1
CDR3nt: TGTGCCAGCAGTTTAGAGGGATACGAGCAGTACTTC
CDR3aa: CASSLEGYEQYF

len: 14
abundance: NA
d_gene: NA
j_gene: TRBJ2-7
v_gene: TRBV30
CDR3nt: TGTGCCTGGAGTGTACCCAGGGTAAGGCTGCAGCAGTACTTC
CDR3aa: CAWSVPRVRLQQYF

len: 14
abundance: NA
d_gene: TRBD2
j_gene: TRBJ2-3
v_gene: TRBV2
CDR3nt: TGTGCCAGCGGACTAGCGGGGGTCACAGATACGCAGTATTTT
CDR3aa: CASGLAGVTDTQYF

len: 15
abundance: NA
d_gene: NA
j_gene: TRBJ1-5
v_gene: TRBV7-9
CDR3nt: TGTGCCAGCAGCGCGAGTGGGGATAGCAATCAGCCCCAGCATTTT
CDR3aa: CASSASGDSNQPQHF

len: 14
abundance: NA
d_gene: TRBD1
j_gene: TRBJ1-1
v_gene: TRBV6-1
CDR3nt: TGTGCCAGCAGAAGACAGGGATTGGACACTGAAGCTTTCTTT
CDR3aa: CASRRQGLDTEAFF

len: 15
abundance: NA
d_gene: NA
j_gene: TRBJ2-2
v_gene: TRBV5-1
CDR3nt: TGCGCCAGCAGCTTGCTAGAAACGCACACCGGGGAGCTGTTTTTT
CDR3aa: CASSLLETHTGELFF

len: 13
abundance: NA
d_gene: NA
j_gene: TRBJ1-2
v_gene: TRBV16
CDR3nt: TGTGCCAGCAGCCCTGGGACATCGACTGGCTACACCTTC
CDR3aa: CASSPGTSTGYTF

len: 14
abundance: NA
d_gene: TRBD1
j_gene: TRBJ1-2
v_gene: TRBV28
CDR3nt: TGTGCCAGCAGACCGTGGGACAGCAACTATGGCTACACCTTC
CDR3aa: CASRPWDSNYGYTF

len: 13
abundance: NA
d_gene: NA
j_gene: TRBJ1-1
v_gene: TRBV7-2
CDR3nt: TGTGCCAGCAGCTCAAATCCAGGGACTGAAGCTTTCTTT
CDR3aa: CASSSNPGTEAFF

len: 12
abundance: once
d_gene: NA
j_gene: TRBJ1-1
v_gene: TRBV29-1
CDR3nt: TGCAGCGTTGAAATAGGGGGCACTGAAGCTTTCTTT
CDR3aa: CSVEIGGTEAFF

len: 15
abundance: NA
d_gene: NA
j_gene: TRBJ1-1
v_gene: TRBV4-1
CDR3nt: TGCGCCAGCAGCCACGCGGACAGCAAGAACACTGAAGCTTTCTTT
CDR3aa: CASSHADSKNTEAFF

len: 17
abundance: NA
d_gene: NA
j_gene: TRBJ2-3
v_gene: TRBV7-9
CDR3nt: TGTGCCAGCAGCCCCTCAAGGCGCGGGCAGAGCACAGATACGCAGTATTTT
CDR3aa: CASSPSRRGQSTDTQYF

len: 15
abundance: NA
d_gene: NA
j_gene: TRBJ2-7
v_gene: TRBV4-2
CDR3nt: TGTGCCAGCAGCCAATCCGGGACACCTACCCCCGAGCAGTACTTC
CDR3aa: CASSQSGTPTPEQYF

len: 14
abundance: NA
d_gene: NA
j_gene: TRBJ1-5
v_gene: TRBV30
CDR3nt: TGTGCCTGGAGTGTAGGCGAGTACAATCAGCCCCAGCATTTT
CDR3aa: CAWSVGEYNQPQHF

len: 14
abundance: NA
d_gene: NA
j_gene: TRBJ2-1
v_gene: TRBV7-2
CDR3nt: TGTGCCAGCAGCTTAGATCTGGGGGGCAATGAGCAGTTCTTC
CDR3aa: CASSLDLGGNEQFF

len: 16
abundance: NA
d_gene: NA
j_gene: TRBJ1-1
v_gene: TRBV30
CDR3nt: TGTGCCTGGAGTGCCGAAGTGGGACATTGGAACACTGAAGCTTTCTTT
CDR3aa: CAWSAEVGHWNTEAFF

len: 15
abundance: NA
d_gene: TRBD2
j_gene: TRBJ2-3
v_gene: TRBV7-2
CDR3nt: TGTGCCAGCAGCCGCGGGACTAGCCGCACAGATACGCAGTATTTT
CDR3aa: CASSRGTSRTDTQYF

len: 13
abundance: NA
d_gene: NA
j_gene: TRBJ2-2
v_gene: TRBV5-4
CDR3nt: TGTGCCAGCAGCTTCGGGACCCCGGAGGAGCTGTTTTTT
CDR3aa: CASSFGTPEELFF

len: 14
abundance: once
d_gene: NA
j_gene: TRBJ1-4
v_gene: TRBV6-6
CDR3nt: TGTGCCAGCAGTTACTCGGGGGCAGGTGAAAAACTGTTTTTT
CDR3aa: CASSYSGAGEKLFF

len: 14
abundance: NA
d_gene: NA
j_gene: TRBJ1-1
v_gene: TRBV20-1
CDR3nt: TGCAGTGCTTACGGTGTTCCCCCGAACACTGAAGCTTTCTTT
CDR3aa: CSAYGVPPNTEAFF

len: 12
abundance: NA
d_gene: NA
j_gene: TRBJ2-5
v_gene: TRBV13
CDR3nt: TGTGCCAGCAGCTTAGGTTGGGAGACCCAGTACTTC
CDR3aa: CASSLGWETQYF

len: 13
abundance: NA
d_gene: NA
j_gene: TRBJ1-2
v_gene: TRBV14
CDR3nt: TGTGCCAGCAGCCCTGCTGACACGCAAGGCTACACCTTC
CDR3aa: CASSPADTQGYTF

len: 15
abundance: NA
d_gene: NA
j_gene: TRBJ1-6
v_gene: TRBV7-8
CDR3nt: TGTGCCAGCAGCTTATTGGGTGACTATAATTCACCCCTCCACTTT
CDR3aa: CASSLLGDYNSPLHF

len: 12
abundance: NA
d_gene: NA
j_gene: TRBJ2-7
v_gene: TRBV30
CDR3nt: TGTGCCTGCACGGCCTTTTTTGGTGAGCAGTACTTC
CDR3aa: CACTAFFGEQYF

len: 15
abundance: once
d_gene: NA
j_gene: TRBJ2-2
v_gene: TRBV11-2
CDR3nt: TGTGCCAGCAGCTTTATCTCTGGGTACACCGGGGAGCTGTTTTTT
CDR3aa: CASSFISGYTGELFF

len: 13
abundance: NA
d_gene: NA
j_gene: TRBJ2-7
v_gene: TRBV24-1
CDR3nt: TGTGCCACCAGTGGCAGACCCGCCTACGAGCAGTACTTC
CDR3aa: CATSGRPAYEQYF

len: 12
abundance: NA
d_gene: NA
j_gene: TRBJ1-6
v_gene: TRBV2
CDR3nt: TGTGCCACGACAGGTTTCGGTTCACCCCTCCACTTT
CDR3aa: CATTGFGSPLHF

len: 13
abundance: NA
d_gene: NA
j_gene: TRBJ2-5
v_gene: TRBV29-1
CDR3nt: TGCAGCGTTCTCCGGCGGTCAGAGGAGACCCAGTACTTC
CDR3aa: CSVLRRSEETQYF

len: 15
abundance: once
d_gene: NA
j_gene: TRBJ2-3
v_gene: TRBV5-1
CDR3nt: TGCGCCAGCAGCTTGGCGCGAGTGAGCGTGGATACGCAGTATTTT
CDR3aa: CASSLARVSVDTQYF

len: 14
abundance: NA
d_gene: TRBD1
j_gene: TRBJ2-7
v_gene: TRBV3-1
CDR3nt: TGTGCCAGCAGCCAAGGGACAGGGACCGTCGAGCAGTACTTC
CDR3aa: CASSQGTGTVEQYF

len: 16
abundance: NA
d_gene: TRBD2
j_gene: TRBJ2-1
v_gene: TRBV2
CDR3nt: TGTGCCACCGTCGGAGCGGGGGGGCCTCGGTCCAATGAGCAGTTCTTC
CDR3aa: CATVGAGGPRSNEQFF

len: 14
abundance: NA
d_gene: NA
j_gene: TRBJ1-3
v_gene: TRBV5-1
CDR3nt: TGCGCCAGCCAGACGACGGGGGGACGAAACACCATATATTTT
CDR3aa: CASQTTGGRNTIYF

len: 15
abundance: NA
d_gene: TRBD1
j_gene: TRBJ2-7
v_gene: TRBV14
CDR3nt: TGTGCCAGCAGCCAACTGGCCGGGACAGGCTACGAGCAGTACTTC
CDR3aa: CASSQLAGTGYEQYF

len: 12
abundance: NA
d_gene: NA
j_gene: TRBJ2-5
v_gene: TRBV18
CDR3nt: TGTGCCAGCTCACCCTTTAAAGAGACCCAGTACTTC
CDR3aa: CASSPFKETQYF

len: 15
abundance: NA
d_gene: NA
j_gene: TRBJ2-7
v_gene: TRBV28
CDR3nt: TGTGCCAGCACCGACTCGGGGGTACTCCACTACGAGCAGTACTTC
CDR3aa: CASTDSGVLHYEQYF

len: 13
abundance: NA
d_gene: NA
j_gene: TRBJ2-7
v_gene: TRBV2
CDR3nt: TGTGCCAGCCTTAGTCCTTCCTCCTACGAGCAGTACTTC
CDR3aa: CASLSPSSYEQYF

len: 15
abundance: NA
d_gene: TRBD1
j_gene: TRBJ1-1
v_gene: TRBV29-1
CDR3nt: TGCAGCGTGGGATCCGGGACAGGGGTGAACACTGAAGCTTTCTTT
CDR3aa: CSVGSGTGVNTEAFF

len: 11
abundance: NA
d_gene: NA
j_gene: TRBJ1-4
v_gene: TRBV30
CDR3nt: TGTGCCTGGAGGTGGAATGAAAAACTGTTTTTT
CDR3aa: CAWRWNEKLFF

len: 17
abundance: NA
d_gene: TRBD1
j_gene: TRBJ2-3
v_gene: TRBV5-1
CDR3nt: TGCGCCAGCAGCCCGGGAGGACAGGGGCTAGGGGCAGATACGCAGTATTTT
CDR3aa: CASSPGGQGLGADTQYF

len: 15
abundance: NA
d_gene: NA
j_gene: TRBJ2-4
v_gene: TRBV5-1
CDR3nt: TGCGCCAGCAGCCCAGGAGGAGGGGTCGGAAACATTCAGTACTTC
CDR3aa: CASSPGGGVGNIQYF

len: 14
abundance: NA
d_gene: TRBD2
j_gene: TRBJ2-1
v_gene: TRBV20-1
CDR3nt: TGCAGTGCTAGTAGACTAGCGGAGACACGGGAGCAGTTCTTC
CDR3aa: CSASRLAETREQFF

len: 13
abundance: NA
d_gene: NA
j_gene: TRBJ1-1
v_gene: TRBV29-1
CDR3nt: TGCAGCGTTGCCCCTTTGGGCGGCACTGAAGCTTTCTTT
CDR3aa: CSVAPLGGTEAFF

len: 13
abundance: NA
d_gene: TRBD1
j_gene: TRBJ1-1
v_gene: TRBV20-1
CDR3nt: TGCAGTGCTAGAGAGACAGGGGCGAGGAAAGCTTTCTTT
CDR3aa: CSARETGARKAFF

len: 16
abundance: NA
d_gene: TRBD2
j_gene: TRBJ2-1
v_gene: TRBV18
CDR3nt: TGTGCCAGCTCACCACCTCTAGCGGGGGCGGGGAATGAGCAGTTCTTC
CDR3aa: CASSPPLAGAGNEQFF

len: 13
abundance: NA
d_gene: NA
j_gene: TRBJ2-3
v_gene: TRBV20-1
CDR3nt: TGCAGTGCTTTAGCAGGTGGGACAGATACGCAGTATTTT
CDR3aa: CSALAGGTDTQYF

len: 12
abundance: NA
d_gene: NA
j_gene: TRBJ1-5
v_gene: TRBV6-6
CDR3nt: TGTGCCAGCAGTTACCCCCCCGAGCCCCAGCATTTT
CDR3aa: CASSYPPEPQHF

len: 13
abundance: NA
d_gene: NA
j_gene: TRBJ1-1
v_gene: TRBV6-5
CDR3nt: TGTGCCAGCAACTCCCGGTCCCCGGAGGAAGCTTTCTTT
CDR3aa: CASNSRSPEEAFF